This T cell receptor beta chain was retrieved from a study of blood T cell repertoires in COVID-19. Study-wide background: The United States, Italy and Spain supplied acute and convalescent COVID-19 samples.

The protocol was immunoSEQ multiplex PCR, while the TCRdb copy is restricted to in-frame clones and leaves out a portion. The table includes 120,000 to 150,000 clones, approximately 90% detected once. Germline V CDR1 and CDR2: MNHEY, SVGEGT. V shed 6 bases and J 4 bases; nucleotides not matched to a gene: 10. CDR3 size: 16 residues. This chain joins TRBV6-2 or TRBV6-3 and TRBJ2-1; 9 bases match TRBD2. Source material: PBMCs or T cells enriched from blood (not recorded which). This receptor was obtained from a woman between 35 and 50 years old who had been exposed to COVID-19. The CDR3 region has the DNA TGTGCCAGCAGCGCCTGGGGGACTAGCACATACAATGAGCAGTTCTTC. Amino acid sequence: CASSAWGTSTYNEQFF.